The rows below give T cell receptor beta chains drawn from one sample of a study of PD-1 and CTLA-4 blockade in melanoma. The protocol was immunoSEQ multiplex PCR, while the TCRdb copy is restricted to in-frame clones and leaves out a portion. The sample contains about 16,000 clones, roughly 73% of which appear only once. The specimen was CD8+ T cells from peripheral blood, collected before anti-PD-1 treatment. Source of these receptors: a human donor with melanoma. Each CDR3 is given with its conserved first and last residue. Fields, in order: J gene, D gene, clone size, V gene, CDR3 DNA, CDR3 protein. A D gene is named only where the DNA matches it firmly. Clone size is not always given. Where it is, it says once, few, many or a class for expanded clones.

j_call: TRBJ2-5; d_call: TRBD2; clone_size: -; v_call: TRBV4-1; cdr3_nt: TGCGCCAGCAGCCGAACTAGCGGAGGGTATGAGACCCAGTACTTC; cdr3_aa: CASSRTSGGYETQYF
j_call: TRBJ2-7; d_call: -; clone_size: -; v_call: TRBV7-6; cdr3_nt: TGTGCCAGCAGCCCCCGGACTTTCTACGAGCAGTACTTC; cdr3_aa: CASSPRTFYEQYF
j_call: TRBJ2-5; d_call: -; clone_size: -; v_call: TRBV19; cdr3_nt: TGTGCCAGTAGTATGCCGCGGGGCAGCCAAGAGACCCAGTACTTC; cdr3_aa: CASSMPRGSQETQYF
j_call: TRBJ1-1; d_call: TRBD1; clone_size: few; v_call: TRBV5-4; cdr3_nt: TGTGCCAGCAGCGGGGACAGCGCCCTGAACACTGAAGCTTTCTTT; cdr3_aa: CASSGDSALNTEAFF
j_call: TRBJ2-3; d_call: -; clone_size: -; v_call: TRBV3-1/TRBV3-2; cdr3_nt: TGTGCCAGCAGCCGAATGGGCCTCACAGATACGCAGTATTTT; cdr3_aa: CASSRMGLTDTQYF
j_call: TRBJ1-1; d_call: TRBD1; clone_size: -; v_call: TRBV7-9; cdr3_nt: TGTGCCAGCAGCCCACCCACCGGGACAGGGGGCTCTGAAGCTTTCTTT; cdr3_aa: CASSPPTGTGGSEAFF
j_call: TRBJ1-1; d_call: -; clone_size: -; v_call: TRBV4-1; cdr3_nt: TGCGCCAGCAGCCAAGAGGGCGGGGGCATGAACACTGAAGCTTTCTTT; cdr3_aa: CASSQEGGGMNTEAFF
j_call: TRBJ1-1; d_call: -; clone_size: -; v_call: TRBV5-5; cdr3_nt: TGTGCCAGCAGCTTGTGGGGGACCACTGAAGCTTTCTTT; cdr3_aa: CASSLWGTTEAFF
j_call: TRBJ2-4; d_call: -; clone_size: -; v_call: TRBV7-6; cdr3_nt: TGTGCCAGCAGCTTAGGGGGAATTCAGTACTTC; cdr3_aa: CASSLGGIQYF
j_call: TRBJ2-5; d_call: TRBD2; clone_size: -; v_call: TRBV19; cdr3_nt: TGTGCCAGTAGTATAGGGCTTGAGCTAGCGGGAGGGGAGACCCAGTACTTC; cdr3_aa: CASSIGLELAGGETQYF
j_call: TRBJ2-7; d_call: -; clone_size: -; v_call: TRBV11-3; cdr3_nt: TGTGCCAGCAGCTCCCAGAGGGGGGCCGAGCAGTACTTC; cdr3_aa: CASSSQRGAEQYF
j_call: TRBJ2-7; d_call: -; clone_size: -; v_call: TRBV7-6; cdr3_nt: TGTGCCAGCAGCTTAAAAGGGGGGGCAGATCAGCAGTACTTC; cdr3_aa: CASSLKGGADQQYF
j_call: TRBJ2-7; d_call: TRBD1; clone_size: -; v_call: TRBV29-1; cdr3_nt: TGCAGCGCTTTGACAGGGAAAGACCTCGAGCAGTACTTC; cdr3_aa: CSALTGKDLEQYF
j_call: TRBJ2-1; d_call: TRBD2; clone_size: -; v_call: TRBV7-6; cdr3_nt: TGTGCCAGCAGCCTTACCGGGACTAGCGGATACAATGAGCAGTTCTTC; cdr3_aa: CASSLTGTSGYNEQFF
j_call: TRBJ1-4; d_call: -; clone_size: -; v_call: TRBV4-2; cdr3_nt: TGTGCCAGCAGCCAAGGTATAACTAATGAAAAACTGTTTTTT; cdr3_aa: CASSQGITNEKLFF
j_call: TRBJ1-2; d_call: -; clone_size: few; v_call: TRBV11-2; cdr3_nt: TGTGCCAGCAGCTTACCCTCCCCGGTGGGGCGAGAAGGCTACACCTTC; cdr3_aa: CASSLPSPVGREGYTF
j_call: TRBJ1-2; d_call: TRBD1; clone_size: -; v_call: TRBV27; cdr3_nt: TGTGCCAGCAGTTTCGGGACAGATTATGGCTACACCTTC; cdr3_aa: CASSFGTDYGYTF
j_call: TRBJ1-6; d_call: TRBD1; clone_size: once; v_call: TRBV19; cdr3_nt: TGTGCCAGTAGGCTATCACAGGGGGCCTTCAATTCACCCCTCCACTTT; cdr3_aa: CASRLSQGAFNSPLHF
j_call: TRBJ1-2; d_call: -; clone_size: -; v_call: TRBV10-2; cdr3_nt: TGCGCCATTGGGGACCCCGGTACTCGTATGGATGGCTACACCTTC; cdr3_aa: CAIGDPGTRMDGYTF
j_call: TRBJ1-2; d_call: -; clone_size: -; v_call: TRBV27; cdr3_nt: TGTGCCAGCAGACCATCAGGGTTTGGCTACACCTTC; cdr3_aa: CASRPSGFGYTF
j_call: TRBJ2-1; d_call: TRBD1; clone_size: -; v_call: TRBV6-5; cdr3_nt: TGTGCCAGCAGTTTCACGCCGGGACAGGGTAACAATGAGCAGTTCTTC; cdr3_aa: CASSFTPGQGNNEQFF
j_call: TRBJ2-7; d_call: TRBD1; clone_size: -; v_call: TRBV27; cdr3_nt: TGTGCCAGCAGTCCCCGGGACAGGGATTACTACGAGCAGTACTTC; cdr3_aa: CASSPRDRDYYEQYF